The rows below give T cell receptor beta chains drawn from one sample of a study of Graves' ophthalmopathy and Graves' hyperthyroidism. One entry per CDR3 protein, called by TCRdb with MiXCR from the multiplex PCR reads. Among approximately 1.2 million distinct CDR3 sequences listed, about 38% were seen once. The sample was peripheral blood or thyroid tissue (not recorded which). The receptors shown here come from an adult man with Graves' hyperthyroidism. Each CDR3 is given with its conserved first and last residue. The order of the fields is J gene, V gene, D gene, clone size, CDR3 protein, CDR3 DNA. A D gene is named only where the DNA matches it firmly. The size field is filled for only some rows; it gives once, few, many or a size class.

J gene: TRBJ1-2
V gene: TRBV29-1
D gene: .
clone size: .
CDR3 protein: CSVLFYGYTF
CDR3 DNA: TGCAGCGTCCTATTCTATGGCTACACCTTC

J gene: TRBJ2-5
V gene: TRBV20-1
D gene: TRBD2
clone size: .
CDR3 protein: CSARDLGSGGGQETQYF
CDR3 DNA: TGCAGTGCTAGAGATCTTGGTAGCGGGGGGGGACAAGAGACCCAGTACTTC

J gene: TRBJ1-6
V gene: TRBV7-2
D gene: .
clone size: .
CDR3 protein: CASSLAVAVEVNSPLHF
CDR3 DNA: TGTGCCAGCAGCTTGGCCGTAGCGGTTGAAGTGAATTCACCCCTCCACTTT

J gene: TRBJ1-1
V gene: TRBV12-3/TRBV12-4
D gene: .
clone size: .
CDR3 protein: CASNEGQWNTEAFF
CDR3 DNA: TGTGCCAGCAATGAAGGACAGTGGAACACTGAAGCTTTCTTT

J gene: TRBJ1-5
V gene: TRBV2
D gene: .
clone size: .
CDR3 protein: CASIRGINQPQHF
CDR3 DNA: TGTGCCAGTATACGCGGAATCAATCAGCCCCAGCATTTT

J gene: TRBJ1-1
V gene: TRBV12-5
D gene: .
clone size: .
CDR3 protein: CASGLEFGGTEAFF
CDR3 DNA: TGTGCTAGTGGTTTGGAATTTGGAGGGACTGAAGCTTTCTTT

J gene: TRBJ2-7
V gene: TRBV4-1
D gene: TRBD1
clone size: .
CDR3 protein: CASSQDGAGGDEHYF
CDR3 DNA: TGCGCCAGCAGCCAAGATGGGGCAGGGGGAGACGAGCATTACTTC

J gene: TRBJ2-7
V gene: TRBV12-3/TRBV12-4
D gene: .
clone size: many
CDR3 protein: CASSLRATSYEQYF
CDR3 DNA: TGTGCCAGCAGTTTAAGGGCCACCTCCTACGAGCAGTACTTC

J gene: TRBJ1-3
V gene: TRBV4-1
D gene: TRBD1
clone size: few
CDR3 protein: CASSHDRGRNTIYF
CDR3 DNA: TGCGCCAGCAGCCACGACAGGGGCCGGAACACCATATATTTT

J gene: TRBJ1-4
V gene: TRBV7-6
D gene: .
clone size: .
CDR3 protein: CASSLGPGTTNEKLFF
CDR3 DNA: TGTGCCAGCAGCTTAGGGCCCGGGACAACTAATGAAAAACTGTTTTTT

J gene: TRBJ2-7
V gene: TRBV29-1
D gene: .
clone size: many
CDR3 protein: CSVDSLTDPYEQYF
CDR3 DNA: TGCAGCGTTGACTCCCTAACCGACCCCTACGAGCAGTACTTC

J gene: TRBJ2-7
V gene: TRBV28
D gene: TRBD2
clone size: .
CDR3 protein: CASSSRRGGNYEQYF
CDR3 DNA: TGTGCCAGCAGTTCCCGGCGGGGGGGCAATTACGAGCAGTACTTC

J gene: TRBJ1-1
V gene: TRBV19
D gene: .
clone size: many
CDR3 protein: CASSISGRMGTEAFF
CDR3 DNA: TGTGCCAGTAGTATTTCCGGCAGGATGGGCACTGAAGCTTTCTTT

J gene: TRBJ1-1
V gene: TRBV7-2
D gene: .
clone size: .
CDR3 protein: CASSLARGVTGAFF
CDR3 DNA: TGTGCCAGCAGCTTAGCAAGGGGGGTGACTGGAGCTTTCTTT

J gene: TRBJ1-6
V gene: TRBV11-3
D gene: TRBD1
clone size: many
CDR3 protein: CASSSSRGQAYNSPLHF
CDR3 DNA: TGTGCCAGCAGCTCTTCTAGGGGACAGGCTTATAATTCACCCCTCCACTTT

J gene: TRBJ1-2
V gene: TRBV30
D gene: .
clone size: few
CDR3 protein: CAWSVPGRNYGYTF
CDR3 DNA: TGTGCCTGGAGTGTGCCGGGGCGTAACTATGGCTACACCTTC

J gene: TRBJ2-2
V gene: TRBV7-2
D gene: TRBD2
clone size: few
CDR3 protein: CASSRRTSGYTGELFF
CDR3 DNA: TGTGCCAGCAGCAGGCGGACTAGTGGCTACACCGGGGAGCTGTTTTTT

J gene: TRBJ2-5
V gene: TRBV6-1
D gene: .
clone size: .
CDR3 protein: CASSFSVAPTQYF
CDR3 DNA: TGTGCCAGCAGTTTCTCTGTGGCACCGACCCAGTACTTC

J gene: TRBJ1-1
V gene: TRBV29-1
D gene: TRBD1
clone size: .
CDR3 protein: CSVEVQGAKAFF
CDR3 DNA: TGCAGCGTTGAAGTTCAGGGGGCTAAAGCTTTCTTT

J gene: TRBJ1-4
V gene: TRBV7-2
D gene: TRBD1
clone size: .
CDR3 protein: CASSSALDRVNEKLFF
CDR3 DNA: TGTGCCAGCAGCTCGGCCCTGGACAGGGTTAATGAAAAACTGTTTTTT

J gene: TRBJ1-3
V gene: TRBV6-6
D gene: .
clone size: .
CDR3 protein: CASSYSMKGGRVDTIYF
CDR3 DNA: TGTGCCAGCAGTTACTCGATGAAGGGCGGGAGGGTAGACACCATATATTTT

J gene: TRBJ1-2
V gene: TRBV10-3
D gene: TRBD1
clone size: .
CDR3 protein: CAIGQGGSGNTF
CDR3 DNA: TGTGCCATCGGACAGGGAGGCTCTGGAAACACCTTC

J gene: TRBJ2-7
V gene: TRBV10-3
D gene: TRBD2
clone size: few
CDR3 protein: CASRNPGGYEQYF
CDR3 DNA: TGTGCCAGCAGAAACCCGGGGGGCTACGAGCAGTACTTC

J gene: TRBJ2-5
V gene: TRBV7-9
D gene: TRBD2
clone size: .
CDR3 protein: CASSIGLAGAYLETQYF
CDR3 DNA: TGTGCCAGCAGCATCGGACTAGCGGGAGCCTACTTGGAGACCCAGTACTTC

J gene: TRBJ1-1
V gene: TRBV12-3/TRBV12-4
D gene: .
clone size: .
CDR3 protein: CASRLSARLGPAFF
CDR3 DNA: TGTGCCAGCAGACTGTCCGCACGTCTGGGGCCAGCTTTCTTT

J gene: TRBJ1-1
V gene: TRBV2
D gene: .
clone size: many
CDR3 protein: CASILRVDTEAFF
CDR3 DNA: TGTGCCAGCATATTGAGGGTGGACACTGAAGCTTTCTTT

J gene: TRBJ2-7
V gene: TRBV4-2
D gene: .
clone size: few
CDR3 protein: CASSPTGSSEGIPSYEQYF
CDR3 DNA: TGTGCCAGCAGCCCTACCGGTAGTTCTGAGGGGATACCCTCCTACGAGCAGTACTTC

J gene: TRBJ1-1
V gene: TRBV10-2
D gene: .
clone size: .
CDR3 protein: CASSQRVAEAFF
CDR3 DNA: TGTGCCAGCAGTCAGCGGGTCGCTGAAGCTTTCTTT

J gene: TRBJ1-1
V gene: TRBV19
D gene: TRBD1
clone size: few
CDR3 protein: CASSSGTAEAFF
CDR3 DNA: TGTGCCAGTAGTTCCGGGACAGCTGAAGCTTTCTTT

J gene: TRBJ1-3
V gene: TRBV5-1
D gene: .
clone size: once
CDR3 protein: CASHRGSSGNTIYF
CDR3 DNA: TGCGCCAGCCACCGAGGCAGCTCTGGAAACACCATATATTTT

J gene: TRBJ2-7
V gene: TRBV11-2
D gene: TRBD1
clone size: .
CDR3 protein: CASSLEFGTVPYEQYF
CDR3 DNA: TGTGCCAGCAGCTTAGAGTTCGGGACAGTGCCTTACGAGCAGTACTTC

J gene: TRBJ1-2
V gene: TRBV7-9
D gene: TRBD1
clone size: once
CDR3 protein: CASSTRGQNYGYTF
CDR3 DNA: TGTGCCAGCAGCACACGGGGACAGAACTATGGCTACACCTTC

J gene: TRBJ2-2
V gene: TRBV9
D gene: TRBD1
clone size: .
CDR3 protein: CASSALTGKVSNTGELFF
CDR3 DNA: TGTGCCAGCAGCGCCCTGACAGGGAAAGTGTCGAACACCGGGGAGCTGTTTTTT

J gene: TRBJ1-6
V gene: TRBV10-2
D gene: .
clone size: few
CDR3 protein: CASSVQASNSPLHF
CDR3 DNA: TGCGCCAGCAGTGTCCAGGCTTCTAATTCACCCCTCCACTTT

J gene: TRBJ2-2
V gene: TRBV7-8
D gene: TRBD2
clone size: .
CDR3 protein: CATTGLAGVAGELFF
CDR3 DNA: TGTGCCACTACTGGACTAGCGGGAGTAGCCGGGGAGCTGTTTTTT

J gene: TRBJ1-1
V gene: TRBV5-4
D gene: TRBD1
clone size: .
CDR3 protein: CASSWGTGVNTEAFF
CDR3 DNA: TGTGCCAGCAGCTGGGGGACAGGGGTGAACACTGAAGCTTTCTTT

J gene: TRBJ2-5
V gene: TRBV20-1
D gene: .
clone size: .
CDR3 protein: CSATQGTHQETQYF
CDR3 DNA: TGCAGTGCTACTCAGGGGACACACCAAGAGACCCAGTACTTC

J gene: TRBJ1-5
V gene: TRBV20-1
D gene: TRBD1
clone size: .
CDR3 protein: CSAKQGASNQPQHF
CDR3 DNA: TGCAGTGCAAAACAGGGGGCGAGCAATCAGCCCCAGCATTTT

J gene: TRBJ2-5
V gene: TRBV11-2
D gene: .
clone size: many
CDR3 protein: CASSSLDQETQYF
CDR3 DNA: TGTGCCAGCAGCTCCTTAGACCAAGAGACCCAGTACTTC

J gene: TRBJ1-1
V gene: TRBV20-1
D gene: .
clone size: few
CDR3 protein: CSALGAFF
CDR3 DNA: TGCAGTGCTCTCGGGGCTTTCTTT

J gene: TRBJ2-7
V gene: TRBV7-2
D gene: .
clone size: many
CDR3 protein: CASGGRWEQYF
CDR3 DNA: TGTGCCAGCGGGGGGCGCTGGGAGCAGTACTTC

J gene: TRBJ1-3
V gene: TRBV10-3
D gene: .
clone size: .
CDR3 protein: CAITERGSGNTIYF
CDR3 DNA: TGTGCCATCACCGAGCGGGGGTCTGGAAACACCATATATTTT

J gene: TRBJ1-3
V gene: TRBV2
D gene: .
clone size: many
CDR3 protein: CASNKFSGNTIYF
CDR3 DNA: TGTGCCAGCAATAAGTTTTCTGGAAACACCATATATTTT

J gene: TRBJ2-3
V gene: TRBV7-8
D gene: .
clone size: few
CDR3 protein: CASSSGVVDTQYF
CDR3 DNA: TGTGCCAGCAGCTCGGGGGTGGTGGATACGCAGTATTTT